The entry that follows covers one T cell receptor beta chain sequence. The trim removed 2 bases at V and 2 bases at J, leaving 5 bases unmatched. CDR1 LGHNA and CDR2 YSLEER come from the germline V gene. The CDR3 sequence is 16 residues long. In the original workflow: Estimates of nucleated cell counts were drawn from the amplification of reference gene primers. Libraries were prepared by immunoSEQ multiplex PCR; TCRdb keeps only in-frame clonotypes and omits some of them. V and J calls and clone size are given by that table; D and trimming were obtained from the DNA. The profile covers roughly 300,000 clones, with about 89% appearing a single time and about 7.8% taken by the ten largest. The data were obtained in a study of blood T cell repertoires in COVID-19. Background on the study: Samples representing acute and convalescent COVID-19 were sourced from the United States, Italy and Spain. The analysed material was cDNA or gDNA that came from T cells, B-cell-depleted T cells, or PBMCs.

The gene calls are TRBV4-3 and TRBJ2-2; 7 bases are shared with TRBD1. This clonotype was obtained from a woman between 50 and 59 years old who had recovered from COVID-19. The sequencing input was peripheral blood. This CDR3 reads CASSQHRDSNTGELFF. CDR3 in DNA: TGCGCCAGCAGCCAACACCGGGACAGCAACACCGGGGAGCTGTTTTTT.